The rows below give T cell receptor beta chains drawn from one sample of a study of blood T cell repertoires in COVID-19. Only in-frame clones appear in the TCRdb table, and some are missing; sequencing was by immunoSEQ multiplex PCR. The sample has around 84,000 clones; approximately 90% are singletons. The sample consisted of peripheral blood. All receptors come from a man aged 50-60 years with active COVID-19. The CDR3 runs from the conserved cysteine through the conserved F or W. A D gene is named only where the DNA matches it firmly. Where a row states a size, it is once, few, many or the class of an expanded clone; other rows omit it.

j_call d_call clone_size v_call cdr3_aa cdr3_nt
TRBJ2-1 . . TRBV24-1 CATNSPYNEQFF TGTGCCACCAATAGCCCCTACAATGAGCAGTTCTTC
TRBJ2-3 TRBD2 once TRBV5-1 CASSTILAGGADTQYF TGCGCCAGCAGCACTATACTAGCGGGAGGTGCAGATACGCAGTATTTT
TRBJ1-4 TRBD1 . TRBV10-3 CAIRQGMEEKLFF TGTGCCATCAGACAGGGGATGGAGGAAAAACTGTTTTTT
TRBJ2-7 TRBD1 . TRBV4-2 CASSQDWTGGVEYEQYF TGTGCCAGCAGCCAAGATTGGACAGGGGGCGTTGAGTACGAGCAGTACTTC
TRBJ2-1 TRBD2 . TRBV5-1 CASSLAPREVYNEQFF TGCGCCAGCAGCTTGGCCCCCCGGGAGGTATACAATGAGCAGTTCTTC
TRBJ2-7 . . TRBV20-1 CSASLVPEQYF TGCAGTGCTAGCCTCGTCCCCGAGCAGTACTTC
TRBJ1-1 . . TRBV18 CASSPTMNTEAFF TGTGCCAGCTCACCTACTATGAACACTGAAGCTTTCTTT
TRBJ1-2 . . TRBV24-1 CATSASWAGRGYTF TGTGCCACCAGTGCAAGTTGGGCCGGCCGTGGCTACACCTTC
TRBJ1-3 . . TRBV7-2 CASSTVGASGNTIYF TGTGCCAGCAGCACTGTGGGGGCCTCTGGAAACACCATATATTTT
TRBJ2-1 . . TRBV7-9 CASRGLVASRSYNEQFF TGTGCCAGCCGAGGTTTGGTCGCTAGCAGGAGTTACAATGAGCAGTTCTTC
TRBJ1-1 TRBD1 . TRBV28 CASSTTGTNTEAFF TGTGCCAGCAGCACGACAGGGACAAACACTGAAGCTTTCTTT
TRBJ2-7 . . TRBV10-2 CASSEFSGPASYEQYF TGCGCCAGCAGTGAGTTTTCGGGTCCCGCCTCCTACGAGCAGTACTTC
TRBJ2-7 . . TRBV10-3 CAISDGISYEQYF TGTGCCATCAGTGACGGGATCTCCTACGAGCAGTACTTC
TRBJ1-4 TRBD1 . TRBV18 CASSPGQGKEKLFF TGTGCCAGCTCACCTGGACAGGGGAAGGAAAAACTGTTTTTT
TRBJ2-5 TRBD1 . TRBV9 CASTESGQGGTQYF TGTGCCAGCACCGAGTCGGGACAGGGAGGTACCCAGTACTTC
TRBJ2-7 TRBD1 . TRBV6-5 CASKEDDRVFYEQYF TGTGCCAGCAAGGAAGACGACAGGGTTTTCTACGAGCAGTACTTC
TRBJ2-7 TRBD1 . TRBV2 CASTMTGNEQYF TGTGCCAGCACGATGACAGGGAACGAGCAGTACTTC
TRBJ2-1 . . TRBV14 CASSQDSRGGILRNEQFF TGTGCCAGCAGCCAAGATAGTCGGGGTGGTATATTGCGCAATGAGCAGTTCTTC
TRBJ2-3 . . TRBV15 CATSRDPGVDTQYF TGTGCCACCAGCAGAGATCCGGGAGTCGATACGCAGTATTTT
TRBJ2-2 . . TRBV28 CASSDWQGANTGELFF TGTGCCAGCAGTGATTGGCAGGGCGCGAACACCGGGGAGCTGTTTTTT
TRBJ1-5 . . TRBV10-3 CAISDHNQPQHF TGTGCCATCAGTGACCACAATCAGCCCCAGCATTTT
TRBJ2-7 . . TRBV11-3 CASSWRGYEQYF TGTGCCAGCAGCTGGAGGGGTTACGAGCAGTACTTC
TRBJ1-5 . . TRBV7-2 CASSPTGYSNQPQHF TGTGCCAGCAGCCCGACAGGATATAGCAATCAGCCCCAGCATTTT
TRBJ2-7 . . TRBV7-9 CASSSFRTYEQYF TGTGCCAGCAGCTCATTTAGAACTTACGAGCAGTACTTC
TRBJ1-2 . . TRBV2 CASSEAPDGYTF TGTGCCAGCAGTGAAGCGCCGGATGGCTACACCTTC
TRBJ2-2 . . TRBV28 CASSQGLYRELFF TGTGCCAGCAGTCAGGGGTTATACCGGGAGCTGTTTTTT
TRBJ1-3 . . TRBV28 CASSFLLSSSSGNTIYF TGTGCCAGCAGTTTCCTACTGTCAAGTAGCTCTGGAAACACCATATATTTT
TRBJ2-3 . . TRBV5-4 CASTAGDTQYF TGTGCCAGCACGGCGGGAGATACGCAGTATTTT
TRBJ1-6 . few TRBV6-2/TRBV6-3 CASSETHMGHSHHF TGTGCCAGCAGCGAGACCCACATGGGGCATTCGCACCACTTT
TRBJ2-7 . . TRBV3-1/TRBV3-2 CASSQLSAYEQYF TGTGCCAGCAGCCAACTTTCAGCCTACGAGCAGTACTTC
TRBJ1-1 . once TRBV30 CAWSQGLEAFF TGTGCCTGGAGCCAGGGCCTTGAAGCTTTCTTT
TRBJ1-5 TRBD1 few TRBV2 CASSPGQGNQPQHF TGTGCCAGCAGCCCGGGACAGGGGAATCAGCCCCAGCATTTT
TRBJ2-3 TRBD1 once TRBV2 CATKTGGRADTQYF TGTGCCACCAAGACAGGGGGCAGGGCAGATACGCAGTATTTT
TRBJ1-4 . . TRBV4-1 CASSLGESGRVKEKLFF TGCGCCAGCAGCCTTGGAGAGTCAGGGCGCGTGAAGGAAAAACTGTTTTTT
TRBJ1-5 . . TRBV27 CASSPVYSNQPQHF TGTGCCAGCAGCCCGGTCTATAGCAATCAGCCCCAGCATTTT
TRBJ2-7 . . TRBV27 CASSTSGRVGYEQYF TGTGCCAGCAGTACCTCCGGCAGGGTGGGTTACGAGCAGTACTTC
TRBJ2-1 TRBD2 . TRBV12-5 CASGPRGTGRDLNEQFF TGTGCTAGTGGTCCGAGAGGGACGGGGAGGGATTTAAATGAGCAGTTCTTC
TRBJ1-1 . . TRBV28 CASSLLGNRVNTEAFF TGTGCCAGCAGTTTACTGGGGAACAGGGTGAACACTGAAGCTTTCTTT
TRBJ1-1 . . TRBV10-3 CAISEPNRATEAFF TGTGCCATCAGTGAGCCCAACAGGGCCACTGAAGCTTTCTTT
TRBJ2-4 TRBD2 . TRBV11-3 CASSLRGVRDKGVAKNIQYF TGTGCCAGCAGCTTACGGGGGGTCAGGGATAAAGGGGTAGCCAAAAACATTCAGTACTTC
TRBJ1-2 . . TRBV2 CASTRASYGYTF TGTGCCAGCACGCGGGCCTCCTATGGCTACACCTTC
TRBJ2-1 TRBD1 . TRBV10-2 CASGRDRGQSEQFF TGCGCCAGCGGCCGGGACAGGGGGCAGAGTGAGCAGTTCTTC
TRBJ2-1 TRBD2 . TRBV4-3 CASSQGAAGGFGEQFF TGCGCCAGCAGCCAAGGGGCAGCGGGGGGGTTCGGTGAGCAGTTCTTC
TRBJ2-2 . . TRBV7-6 CASSLPRLDQTGELFF TGTGCCAGCAGCTTACCAAGACTGGATCAGACCGGGGAGCTGTTTTTT
TRBJ1-6 . . TRBV2 CASSERGGNNSPLHF TGTGCCAGCAGTGAGAGGGGGGGAAATAATTCACCCCTCCACTTT
TRBJ1-5 . . TRBV30 CAWSRGRNQPQHF TGTGCCTGGAGCCGCGGGAGGAATCAGCCCCAGCATTTT
TRBJ2-2 . once TRBV6-1 CASSEAGSGAGELFF TGTGCCAGCAGTGAAGCAGGTTCAGGGGCCGGGGAGCTGTTTTTT
TRBJ2-1 TRBD2 . TRBV4-1 CASSHSGSGRPFNEQFF TGCGCCAGCAGCCACAGTGGGAGCGGGAGGCCGTTCAATGAGCAGTTCTTC
TRBJ1-5 TRBD1 . TRBV4-1 CASSQSTGSQPQHF TGCGCCAGCAGCCAATCGACAGGGAGTCAGCCCCAGCATTTT
TRBJ2-1 TRBD1 once TRBV25-1 CASSDPGQGGDEQFF TGTGCCAGCAGTGATCCGGGACAGGGGGGCGATGAGCAGTTCTTC
TRBJ1-5 TRBD1 . TRBV19 CASSIGDRFNQPQHF TGTGCCAGTAGTATAGGGGACAGGTTCAATCAGCCCCAGCATTTT
TRBJ2-1 TRBD1 . TRBV25-1 CASPRDRTYNEQFF TGTGCCAGCCCCCGGGACAGAACCTACAATGAGCAGTTCTTC
TRBJ2-3 TRBD2 . TRBV3-1/TRBV3-2 CASSPWGASGLTDTQYF TGTGCCAGCAGCCCCTGGGGGGCTAGCGGGCTCACAGATACGCAGTATTTT
TRBJ1-5 . . TRBV7-3 CASSPYSNQPQHF TGTGCCAGCAGCCCTTATAGCAATCAGCCCCAGCATTTT
TRBJ1-2 TRBD1 few TRBV7-2 CASRDSRRGYTF TGTGCCAGTCGGGACAGCCGTCGAGGCTACACCTTC
TRBJ2-5 . . TRBV20-1 CSALQKTQYF TGCAGTGCTCTACAGAAGACCCAGTACTTC
TRBJ2-1 TRBD2 . TRBV6-6 CASSYLAGSSYNEQFF TGTGCCAGCAGTTATTTAGCGGGGAGCTCCTACAATGAGCAGTTCTTC
TRBJ2-7 . once TRBV5-1 CASSWDNSYEQYF TGCGCCAGCAGCTGGGACAACTCCTACGAGCAGTACTTC